Listed here are 2 T cell receptor beta chains from one sample, sequenced in a study of blood T cells in healthy people across ages. A J-beta primer mix and a sample-barcoded 5' primer were used in a second PCR of about 7 to 11 cycles. TCRdb redid the calling of the 5' RACE reads with MiXCR, one entry per CDR3 protein. The sample includes about 1,500,000 distinct CDR3 sequences, approximately 38% of them seen just once. Source material: blood. All receptors derive from a woman aged 18-29 years in good health.

The chain employs TRBV11-2 and TRBJ1-5; D is ambiguous. V dropped 0 bases and J dropped 5 bases, with 8 bases sitting between them. The CDR3 covers 14 residues. Looked up from germline, CDR1 is SGHAT and CDR2 is FQNNGV. The CDR3 sequence: CASSLDVRYQPQHF. Written as DNA, the CDR3 is TGTGCCAGCAGCTTAGATGTTAGGTATCAGCCCCAGCATTTT.

This clonotype has more than one count but fewer than ten. V gene TRBV12-3 or TRBV12-4 combines with J gene TRBJ2-5; D is perhaps TRBD2 (6 bases). CDR3 length: 12 amino acids. With 3 bases removed from V and 11 bases from J, the gap between germline ends came to 13 bases. DNA for the CDR3: TGTGCCAGCAGTTTCGGTACGGGGGAGCAGTACTTC. It yields the protein CASSFGTGEQYF.